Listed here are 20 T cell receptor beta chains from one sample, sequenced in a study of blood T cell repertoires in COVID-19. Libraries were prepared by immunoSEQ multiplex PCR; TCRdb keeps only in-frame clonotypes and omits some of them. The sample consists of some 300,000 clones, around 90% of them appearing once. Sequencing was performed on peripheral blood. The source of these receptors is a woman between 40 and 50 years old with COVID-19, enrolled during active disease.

This CDR3 is CASRAGVRGYTF. CDR3 bases: TGTGCCAGCAGGGCGGGGGTGAGAGGCTACACCTTC. The rearrangement joins TRBV6-5 to TRBJ1-2, with D perhaps matching TRBD1 (5 bases). Trimming cost V 6 bases and J 8 bases, with 13 bases left between them. CDR1 and CDR2 from the germline V gene are MNHEY and SVGAGI. The CDR3 has 12 residues.

As DNA, the CDR3 is TGTGCCAGCTCACCATTCCCAGGACAAGAGACCCAGTACTTC. Translated: CASSPFPGQETQYF. This chain joins TRBV18 and TRBJ2-5, with D unresolved. Germline V CDR1 and CDR2: KGHSH, LQKENI. With 2 bases removed from V and 2 bases from J, the gap between germline ends came to 9 bases. The CDR3 is 14 residues long.

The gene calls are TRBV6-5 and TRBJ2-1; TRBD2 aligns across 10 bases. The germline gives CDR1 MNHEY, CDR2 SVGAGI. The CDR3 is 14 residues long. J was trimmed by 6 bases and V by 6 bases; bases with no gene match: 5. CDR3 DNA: TGTGCCAGCAGACCGGGACTAGCGTTCAATGAGCAGTTCTTC. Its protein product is CASRPGLAFNEQFF.

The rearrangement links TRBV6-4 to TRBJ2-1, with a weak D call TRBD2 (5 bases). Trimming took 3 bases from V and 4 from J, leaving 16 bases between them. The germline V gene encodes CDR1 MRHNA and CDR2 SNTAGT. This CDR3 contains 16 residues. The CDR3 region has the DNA TGTGCCAGCAGTGAACATTGGCTAGCAGAATACAATGAGCAGTTCTTC. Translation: CASSEHWLAEYNEQFF.

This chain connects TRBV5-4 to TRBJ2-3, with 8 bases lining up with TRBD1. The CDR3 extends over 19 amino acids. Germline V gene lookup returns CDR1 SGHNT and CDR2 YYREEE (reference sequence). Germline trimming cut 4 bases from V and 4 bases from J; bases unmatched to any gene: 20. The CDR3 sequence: CASSLGGLKTGEAADTQYF. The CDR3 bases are TGTGCCAGCAGCCTGGGGGGCCTTAAGACAGGGGAGGCGGCAGATACGCAGTATTTT.

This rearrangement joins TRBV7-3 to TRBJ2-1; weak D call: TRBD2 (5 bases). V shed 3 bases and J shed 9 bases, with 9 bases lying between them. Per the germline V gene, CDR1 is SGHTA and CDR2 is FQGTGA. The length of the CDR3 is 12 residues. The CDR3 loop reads CASSFREGEQFF. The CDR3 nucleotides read TGTGCCAGCAGCTTTCGGGAAGGTGAGCAGTTCTTC.

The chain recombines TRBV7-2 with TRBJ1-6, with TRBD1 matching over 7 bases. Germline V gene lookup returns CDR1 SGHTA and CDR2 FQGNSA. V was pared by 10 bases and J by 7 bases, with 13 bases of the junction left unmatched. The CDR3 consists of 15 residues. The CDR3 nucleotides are TGTGCCACCCCAGGGCCGGGACAGAGGAATTCACCCCTCCACTTT. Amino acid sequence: CATPGPGQRNSPLHF.

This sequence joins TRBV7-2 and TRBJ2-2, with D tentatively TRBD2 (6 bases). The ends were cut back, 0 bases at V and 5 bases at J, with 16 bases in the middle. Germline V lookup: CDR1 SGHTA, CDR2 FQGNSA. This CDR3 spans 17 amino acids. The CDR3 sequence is CASSLALGQGGTGELFF. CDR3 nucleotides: TGTGCCAGCAGCTTAGCGCTGGGGCAGGGAGGAACCGGGGAGCTGTTTTTT. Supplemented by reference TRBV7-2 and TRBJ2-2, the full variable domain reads GAGVSQSPSNKVTEKGKDVELRCDPISGHTALYWYRQSLGQGLEFLIYFQGNSAPDKSGLPSDRFSAERTGGSVSTLTIQRTQQEDSAVYLCASSLALGQGGTGELFFGEGSRLTVL.

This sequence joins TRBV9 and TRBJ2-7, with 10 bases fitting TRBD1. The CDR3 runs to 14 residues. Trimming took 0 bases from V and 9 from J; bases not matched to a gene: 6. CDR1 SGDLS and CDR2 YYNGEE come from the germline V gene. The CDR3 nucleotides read TGTGCCAGCAGCGTAGGACAGGGGGCTGGGTGGCAGTACTTC. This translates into CASSVGQGAGWQYF.

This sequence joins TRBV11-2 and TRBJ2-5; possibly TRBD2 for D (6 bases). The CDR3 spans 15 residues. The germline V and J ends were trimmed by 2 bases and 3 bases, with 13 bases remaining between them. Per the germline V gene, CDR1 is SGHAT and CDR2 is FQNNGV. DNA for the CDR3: TGTGCCAGCAGCTTATGGGACTCCAGGGAAGAGACCCAGTACTTC. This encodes CASSLWDSREETQYF.

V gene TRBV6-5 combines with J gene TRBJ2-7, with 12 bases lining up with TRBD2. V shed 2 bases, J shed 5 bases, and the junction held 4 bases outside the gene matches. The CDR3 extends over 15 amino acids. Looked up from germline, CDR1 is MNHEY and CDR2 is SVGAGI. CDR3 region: CASSYRLAGEDEQYF. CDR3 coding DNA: TGTGCCAGCAGTTACCGACTAGCGGGAGAAGACGAGCAGTACTTC.

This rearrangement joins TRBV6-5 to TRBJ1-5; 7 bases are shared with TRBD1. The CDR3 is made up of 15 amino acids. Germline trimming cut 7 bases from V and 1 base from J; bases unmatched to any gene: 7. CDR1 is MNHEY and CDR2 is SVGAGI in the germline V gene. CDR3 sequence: CASIKDRASNQPQHF. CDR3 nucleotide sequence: TGTGCCAGCATCAAAGACAGGGCGAGCAATCAGCCCCAGCATTTT.

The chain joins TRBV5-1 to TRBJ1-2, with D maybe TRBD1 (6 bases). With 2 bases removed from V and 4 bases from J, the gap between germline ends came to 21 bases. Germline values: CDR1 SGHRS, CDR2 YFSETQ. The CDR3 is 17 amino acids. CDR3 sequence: CASSFATVRGEGYGYTF. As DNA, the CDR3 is TGCGCCAGCAGCTTCGCCACCGTCAGGGGCGAAGGCTATGGCTACACCTTC.

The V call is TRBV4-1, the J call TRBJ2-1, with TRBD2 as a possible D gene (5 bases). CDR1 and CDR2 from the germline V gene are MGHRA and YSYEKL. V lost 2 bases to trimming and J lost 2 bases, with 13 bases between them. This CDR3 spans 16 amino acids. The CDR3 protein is CASSQTRRRPYNEQFF. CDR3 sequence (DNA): TGCGCCAGCAGCCAAACCCGAAGGAGGCCCTACAATGAGCAGTTCTTC.

The CDR3 DNA follows: TGTGCCAGCAGTTACTCGTTACCGGGACAAGTCCAGACCTTC. It is translated as CASSYSLPGQVQTF. The rearrangement joins TRBV6-6 to TRBJ1-2; D is possibly TRBD1 (6 bases). This CDR3 region has 14 residues. The V and J ends lost 0 bases and 14 bases respectively, with 19 bases between them. Looked up from germline, CDR1 is MNHNY and CDR2 is SVGAGI (reference sequence).

This CDR3 is CASSPGGMVRRYNEQFF. The DNA of the CDR3 is TGTGCCAGCAGCCCGGGGGGGATGGTACGGCGGTACAATGAGCAGTTCTTC. This chain links TRBV7-3 with TRBJ2-1; 8 bases map to TRBD2. Trimming cost V 5 bases and J 4 bases; bases outside gene matches: 13. Germline values: CDR1 SGHTA, CDR2 FQGTGA. This CDR3 spans 17 amino acids. Using reference TRBV7-3 and TRBJ2-1 for the parts outside the CDR3, the full variable domain is GAGVSQTPSNKVTEKGKYVELRCDPISGHTALYWYRQSLGQGPEFLIYFQGTGAADDSGLPNDRFFAVRPEGSVSTLKIQRTERGDSAVYLCASSPGGMVRRYNEQFFGPGTRLTVL.

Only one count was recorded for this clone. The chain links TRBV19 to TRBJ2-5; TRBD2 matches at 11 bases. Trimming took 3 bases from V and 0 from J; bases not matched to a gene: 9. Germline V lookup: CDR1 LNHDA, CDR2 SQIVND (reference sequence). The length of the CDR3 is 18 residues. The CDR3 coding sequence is TGTGCCAGTAGTATCGGGACTAGCGGAGGGGCGTACCAAGAGACCCAGTACTTC. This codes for CASSIGTSGGAYQETQYF.

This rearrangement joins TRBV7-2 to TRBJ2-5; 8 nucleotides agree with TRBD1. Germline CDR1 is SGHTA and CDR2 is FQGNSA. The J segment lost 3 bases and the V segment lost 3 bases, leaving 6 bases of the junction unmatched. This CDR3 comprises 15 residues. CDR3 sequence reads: CASSFGQGSEETQYF. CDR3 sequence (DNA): TGTGCCAGCAGCTTCGGACAGGGTTCAGAAGAGACCCAGTACTTC.

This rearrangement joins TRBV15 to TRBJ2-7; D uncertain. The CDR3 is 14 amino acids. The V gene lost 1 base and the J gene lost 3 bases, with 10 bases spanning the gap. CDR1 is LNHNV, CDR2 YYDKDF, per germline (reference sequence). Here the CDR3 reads CATSRVTGHYEQYF. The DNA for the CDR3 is TGTGCCACCAGCAGAGTTACGGGTCACTACGAGCAGTACTTC.

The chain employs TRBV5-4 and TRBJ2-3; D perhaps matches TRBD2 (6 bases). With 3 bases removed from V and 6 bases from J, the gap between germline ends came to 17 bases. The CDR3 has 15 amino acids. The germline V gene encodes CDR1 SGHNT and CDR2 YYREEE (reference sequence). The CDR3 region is CASSSQAGPGDTQYF. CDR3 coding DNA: TGTGCCAGCAGCTCACAAGCGGGCCCGGGGGATACGCAGTATTTT.